The clone carrying this TCR beta chain was seen a few times. TCRdb recomputed calls from the RT-PCR reads with MiXCR, one row per CDR3 protein. Of 650,000 to 800,000 distinct CDR3 sequences detected, 12% to 15% appear once; the ten largest clones hold 3.6%. There are 15 residues in the CDR3. The germline gives CDR1 DFQATT, CDR2 SNEGSKA (reference sequence). After removal of 5 bases from V and 4 bases from J, the junction contained 11 bases not matched to a gene. The sequence was collected from a female donor in good health, serving as a healthy control. Sequencing was performed on memory CD4+ T cells from blood. The V call is TRBV20-1, the J call TRBJ2-1, with 7 nucleotides matching TRBD2. CDR3 bases: TGCAGTGCTTGGGTACTGGCGGGAGCATACAATGAGCAGTTCTTC. Its translation is CSAWVLAGAYNEQFF.